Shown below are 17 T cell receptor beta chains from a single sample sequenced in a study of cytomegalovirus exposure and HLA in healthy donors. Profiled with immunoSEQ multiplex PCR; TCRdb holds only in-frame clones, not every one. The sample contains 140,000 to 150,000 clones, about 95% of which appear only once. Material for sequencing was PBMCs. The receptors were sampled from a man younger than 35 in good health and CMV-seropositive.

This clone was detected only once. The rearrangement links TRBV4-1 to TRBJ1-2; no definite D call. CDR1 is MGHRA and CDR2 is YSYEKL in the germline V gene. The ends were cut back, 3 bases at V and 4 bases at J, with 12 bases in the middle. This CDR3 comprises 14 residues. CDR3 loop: CASSQVPVAYGYTF. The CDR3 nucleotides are TGCGCCAGCAGCCAGGTTCCGGTCGCCTATGGCTACACCTTC.

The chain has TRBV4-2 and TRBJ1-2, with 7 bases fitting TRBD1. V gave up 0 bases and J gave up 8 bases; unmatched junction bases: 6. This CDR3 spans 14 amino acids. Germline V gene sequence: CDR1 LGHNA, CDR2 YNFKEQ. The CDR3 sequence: CASSQEDRSRGYTF. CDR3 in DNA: TGTGCCAGCAGCCAAGAGGACAGGTCCCGCGGCTACACCTTC.

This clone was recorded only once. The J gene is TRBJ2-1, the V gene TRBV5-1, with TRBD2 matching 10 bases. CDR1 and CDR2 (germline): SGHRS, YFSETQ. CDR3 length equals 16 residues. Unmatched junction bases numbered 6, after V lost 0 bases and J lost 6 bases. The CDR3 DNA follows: TGCGCCAGCAGCTTGGAACCTAGCGGGAGCAGCAATGAGCAGTTCTTC. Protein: CASSLEPSGSSNEQFF.

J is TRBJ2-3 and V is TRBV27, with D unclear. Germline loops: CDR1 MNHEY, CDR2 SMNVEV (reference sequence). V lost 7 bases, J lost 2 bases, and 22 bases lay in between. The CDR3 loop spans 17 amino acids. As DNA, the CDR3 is TGTGCCAGCACTCAAAGGTTGGATGCCGACTTCACAGATACGCAGTATTTT. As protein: CASTQRLDADFTDTQYF.

CDR3 in amino acids: CATSRTGTDMRGQYF. CDR3 DNA: TGTGCCACCAGCAGAACCGGGACAGACATGCGGGGGCAGTACTTC. V usage is TRBV15 and J usage is TRBJ2-7, with D possibly matching TRBD1 (7 bases). CDR3 length: 15 residues. Germline values: CDR1 LNHNV, CDR2 YYDKDF (reference sequence). Trimming removed 2 bases at V and 9 bases at J, with 20 bases between.

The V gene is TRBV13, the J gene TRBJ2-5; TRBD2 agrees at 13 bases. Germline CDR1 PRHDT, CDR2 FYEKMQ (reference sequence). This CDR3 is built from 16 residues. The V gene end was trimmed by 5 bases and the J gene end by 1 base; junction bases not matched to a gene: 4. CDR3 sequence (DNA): TGTGCCAGCAGCACTAGGACTAGCGGGAGCCAAGAGACCCAGTACTTC. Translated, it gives CASSTRTSGSQETQYF.

The CDR3 is CARSSRGTVLDEQFF. CDR3 coding DNA: TGTGCCAGAAGCTCCCGCGGGACAGTCTTAGACGAGCAGTTCTTC. The chain has TRBV5-3 and TRBJ2-1; D is perhaps TRBD1 (7 bases). TRBV5-3 is noted as an ORF with a role that remains uncertain. The CDR3 spans 15 residues. The V end lost 3 bases, the J end lost 10 bases, and 20 bases lay between the germline ends.

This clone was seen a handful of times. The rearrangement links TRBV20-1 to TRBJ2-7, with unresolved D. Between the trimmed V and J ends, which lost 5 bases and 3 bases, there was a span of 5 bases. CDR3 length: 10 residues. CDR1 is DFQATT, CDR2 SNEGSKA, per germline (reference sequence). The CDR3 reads CSAFNYEQYF. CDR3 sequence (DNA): TGCAGTGCTTTCAACTACGAGCAGTACTTC.

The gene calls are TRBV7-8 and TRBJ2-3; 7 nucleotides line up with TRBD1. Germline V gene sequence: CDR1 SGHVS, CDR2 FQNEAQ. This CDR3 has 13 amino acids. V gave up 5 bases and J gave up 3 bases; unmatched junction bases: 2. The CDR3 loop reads CASSPQGTDTQYF. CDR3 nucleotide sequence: TGTGCCAGCAGCCCACAGGGGACAGATACGCAGTATTTT.

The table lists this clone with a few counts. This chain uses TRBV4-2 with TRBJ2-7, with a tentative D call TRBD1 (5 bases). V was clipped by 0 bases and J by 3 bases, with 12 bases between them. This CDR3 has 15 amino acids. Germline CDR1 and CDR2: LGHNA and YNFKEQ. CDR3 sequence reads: CASSQDLGRVYEQYF. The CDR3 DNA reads TGTGCCAGCAGCCAAGATCTGGGCAGGGTCTACGAGCAGTACTTC.

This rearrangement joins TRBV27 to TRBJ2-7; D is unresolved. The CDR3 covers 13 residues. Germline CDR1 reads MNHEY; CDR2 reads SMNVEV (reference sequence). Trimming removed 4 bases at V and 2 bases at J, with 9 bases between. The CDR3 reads CASSSRLPYEQYF. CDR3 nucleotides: TGTGCCAGCAGTTCCCGACTTCCCTACGAGCAGTACTTC.

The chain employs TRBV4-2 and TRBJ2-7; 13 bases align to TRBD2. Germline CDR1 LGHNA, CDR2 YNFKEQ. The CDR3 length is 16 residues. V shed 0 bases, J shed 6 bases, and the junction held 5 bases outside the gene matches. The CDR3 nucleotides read TGTGCCAGCAGCCAAGATAGGGGACTAGCGGGACGCGAGCAGTACTTC. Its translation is CASSQDRGLAGREQYF.

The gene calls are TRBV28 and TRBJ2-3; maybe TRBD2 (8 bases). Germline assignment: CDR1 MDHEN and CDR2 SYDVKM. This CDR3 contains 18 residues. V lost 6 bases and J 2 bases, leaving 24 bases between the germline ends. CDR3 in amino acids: CASSHIRGGDSPTDTQYF. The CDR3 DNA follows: TGTGCCAGCAGCCATATCCGGGGGGGGGACAGCCCCACAGATACGCAGTATTTT.

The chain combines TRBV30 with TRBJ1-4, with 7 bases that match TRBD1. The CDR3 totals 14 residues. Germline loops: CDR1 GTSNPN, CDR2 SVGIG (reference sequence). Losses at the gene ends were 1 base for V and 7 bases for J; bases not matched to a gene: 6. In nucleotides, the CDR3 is TGTGCCTGGAGTGGAGGGGACAGCCGTGAAAAACTGTTTTTT. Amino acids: CAWSGGDSREKLFF. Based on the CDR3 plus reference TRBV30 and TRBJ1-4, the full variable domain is SQTIHQWPATLVQPVGSPLSLECTVEGTSNPNLYWYRQAAGRGLQLLFYSVGIGQISSEVPQNLSASRPQDRQFILSSKKLLLSDSGFYLCAWSGGDSREKLFFGSGTQLSVL.

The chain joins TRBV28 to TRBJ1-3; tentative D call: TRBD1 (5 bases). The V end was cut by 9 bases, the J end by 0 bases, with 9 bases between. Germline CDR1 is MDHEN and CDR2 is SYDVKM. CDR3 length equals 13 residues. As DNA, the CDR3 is TGTGCCAGTATGACAGACTCTGGAAACACCATATATTTT. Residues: CASMTDSGNTIYF.

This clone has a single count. CDR3 nucleotide sequence: TGTGCCATCAGTGAGTCAACTAGCGGGTTCACAGATACGCAGTATTTT. Its translation: CAISESTSGFTDTQYF. This rearrangement joins TRBV10-3 to TRBJ2-3, with 9 positions matching TRBD2. The length of the CDR3 is 16 residues. V was clipped by 0 bases and J by 2 bases; unmatched bases: 3. Germline CDR1 reads ENHRY; CDR2 reads SYGVKD.

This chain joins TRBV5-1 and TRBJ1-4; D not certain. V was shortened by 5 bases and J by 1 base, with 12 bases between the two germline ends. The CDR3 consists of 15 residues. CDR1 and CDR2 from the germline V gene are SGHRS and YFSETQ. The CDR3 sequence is CASSARLETNEKLFF. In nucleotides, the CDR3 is TGCGCCAGCAGTGCCCGCCTAGAAACTAATGAAAAACTGTTTTTT.